This T cell receptor beta chain stems from a study of vaccination effects on CD4 cells after COVID-19. General study findings and limits: Infection- and vaccine-induced clones contracted markedly late after vaccination.

Following culture for around 10 days, CD4+ T cells were isolated. Each participant was given two doses of one vaccine (BNT162b2 or mRNA-1273). None of these healthy vaccinees had been infected with SARS-CoV-2 before vaccination. Half the medium was swapped for IL-2 medium on days 3 and 7. The repertoire was sequenced with immunoSEQ multiplex PCR; TCRdb's copy has only in-frame clones and lacks some. Altogether more than 55,000 clones are present, around four fifths being singletons, with the ten largest covering 3.5% to 5.5%. Remarks on this clone: The target antigen is unknown.

The CDR3 is made up of 13 amino acids. Germline V gene data show CDR1 as ENHRY and CDR2 as SYGVKD. This chain links TRBV10-3 with TRBJ2-5; 7 bases line up with TRBD1. The sequence was obtained from a human donor who received a COVID-19 vaccine. The material sequenced was CD4+ T cells from PBMCs cultured without peptide, taken after COVID-19 vaccination. The CDR3 protein is CALQGQPQETQYF. The DNA for the CDR3 is TGTGCTCTTCAGGGACAGCCCCAAGAGACCCAGTACTTC.